The 10 T cell receptor beta chains listed next were all sequenced from one sample in a study of identifying expanded T cells in peripheral blood. Only in-frame clones appear in the TCRdb table, and some are missing; sequencing was by immunoSEQ multiplex PCR. The repertoire consists of around 85,000 clones, with more than 70% occurring once and the leading ten covering roughly 19%. The source material was blood. These receptor sequences come from a person aged 18 to 75 in good health.

J is TRBJ2-5 and V is TRBV5-4; D perhaps matches TRBD1 (5 bases). This CDR3 has 12 residues. Per the germline V gene, CDR1 is SGHNT and CDR2 is YYREEE (reference sequence). Trimming left V 5 bases short and J 4 bases short, with 9 bases between. CDR3 loop: CASRTDSETQYF. DNA of the CDR3: TGTGCCAGCAGGACAGACTCAGAGACCCAGTACTTC.

The rearrangement uses TRBV4-3 and TRBJ2-7; 7 bases agree with TRBD2. The CDR3 is 15 residues long. Trimming removed 4 bases from V and 7 bases from J; junction bases left unmatched: 13. In germline, CDR1 is LGHNA, CDR2 YSLEER. CDR3 sequence: CASSLSRDYLQEQYF. The CDR3 DNA follows: TGCGCCAGCAGCCTGAGCCGGGACTACCTCCAGGAGCAGTACTTC.

This chain links TRBV7-6 with TRBJ2-3, with a possible D match to TRBD1 (6 bases). CDR3 length equals 15 residues. With 6 bases removed from V and 2 bases from J, the gap between germline ends came to 15 bases. Germline assignment: CDR1 SGHVS and CDR2 FNYEAQ. CDR3 nucleotide sequence: TGTGCCAGCAGTCTCGGGACACCGATCACAGATACGCAGTATTTT. Translation: CASSLGTPITDTQYF.

This chain connects TRBV2 to TRBJ2-2; D remains unclear. V dropped 6 bases and J dropped 8 bases, with 13 bases sitting between them. CDR1 SNHLY and CDR2 FYNNEI come from the germline V gene. CDR3 length: 13 residues. This CDR3 is CASRPLSAGELFF. The CDR3 nucleotides are TGTGCCAGCAGGCCGCTGAGCGCGGGGGAGCTGTTTTTT.

This chain uses TRBV5-1 with TRBJ2-2, with D possibly being TRBD1 (7 bases). Deletions cut 1 base from V and 2 bases from J, with 12 bases between. CDR1 and CDR2 (germline): SGHRS, YFSETQ. The CDR3 is 16 residues long. CDR3 sequence (DNA): TGCGCCAGCAGCTTGTCGACAGGGACTAACACCGGGGAGCTGTTTTTT. Its translation: CASSLSTGTNTGELFF.

There are a few counts of this clone. The chain combines TRBV28 with TRBJ1-5; D remains ambiguous. Germline-derived CDR1 and CDR2 are MDHEN and SYDVKM. The V gene lost 5 bases and the J gene lost 4 bases, with 18 bases spanning the gap. This CDR3 comprises 16 residues. CDR3 in DNA: TGTGCCAGCAGTCCTCCGGGCCCTCCTCGAAATCAGCCCCAGCATTTT. Translation: CASSPPGPPRNQPQHF. The whole variable domain, remainder taken from reference TRBV28 and TRBJ1-5, is DVKVTQSSRYLVKRTGEKVFLECVQDMDHENMFWYRQDPGLGLRLIYFSYDVKMKEKGDIPEGYSVSREKKERFSLILESASTNQTSMYLCASSPPGPPRNQPQHFGDGTRLSIL.

The table lists this clone with a count of one. The V call is TRBV19, the J call TRBJ1-4; 9 nucleotides match TRBD1. Trimming at V came to 10 bases and at J to 7 bases, leaving 22 bases not matched to a gene. This CDR3 has 18 residues. Germline V lookup: CDR1 LNHDA, CDR2 SQIVND (reference sequence). The DNA for the CDR3 is TGTGCCACCTCAATTTTCCCGGGACAGGGCCGCGTCGGTGAAAAACTGTTTTTT. The encoded protein is CATSIFPGQGRVGEKLFF.

This clone occurred once. The CDR3 DNA follows: TGCGCCAGCAGCATGAGAGGGTCCGACTCCTATAATTCACCCCTCCACTTT. This translates into CASSMRGSDSYNSPLHF. This chain connects TRBV5-1 to TRBJ1-6; the D is unclear. The V gene's germline CDR1 is SGHRS and CDR2 YFSETQ. V shed 4 bases and J shed 0 bases, with 14 bases lying between them. The CDR3 length is 17 residues.

This clone was seen a handful of times. V and J are TRBV9 and TRBJ1-2, with D unresolved. The CDR3 spans 13 residues. Germline loops: CDR1 SGDLS, CDR2 YYNGEE. V lost 0 bases to trimming and J lost 7 bases, with 10 bases between them. The CDR3 DNA reads as TGTGCCAGCAGCGTAGACGGGTTCGGTGGCTACACCTTC. This gives the protein CASSVDGFGGYTF.

The rearrangement links TRBV7-8 to TRBJ1-2, with 9 bases that match TRBD1. From germline, CDR1 is SGHVS and CDR2 FQNEAQ. V trimming: 8 bases; J trimming: 4 bases; junction bases outside the gene matches: 8. This CDR3 is 14 amino acids long. CDR3 protein: CASGTGPYIYGYTF. The CDR3 nucleotides are TGTGCCAGCGGGACAGGGCCGTACATCTATGGCTACACCTTC.